Listed here are 27 T cell receptor beta chains from one sample, sequenced in a study of blood T cell repertoires in COVID-19. Data came from immunoSEQ multiplex PCR; TCRdb stores just in-frame clones and leaves some out. This sample has about 210,000 clones, with about 90% found just once. Sequenced material: peripheral blood. The receptors originated from a man aged 30 to 45 with acute or convalescent COVID-19.

The CDR3 protein is CASRGSSGTGELFF. The CDR3 DNA is TGTGCCAGCAGAGGGAGTAGCGGGACCGGGGAGCTGTTTTTT. The J gene is TRBJ2-2, the V gene TRBV7-9; 7 bases are shared with TRBD2. The CDR3 length is 14 residues. Germline V gene data show CDR1 as SEHNR and CDR2 as FQNEAQ (reference sequence). Trimming at V came to 6 bases and at J to 5 bases, leaving 6 bases not matched to a gene.

This clone was picked up one time. This chain joins TRBV9 and TRBJ2-1; 7 bases align to TRBD2. The CDR3 length is 15 residues. Germline assignment: CDR1 SGDLS and CDR2 YYNGEE. The V and J ends lost 0 bases and 4 bases, in that order; junction bases with no gene match: 4. DNA of the CDR3: TGTGCCAGCAGCGTAGCTACGGGGGGTTACAATGAGCAGTTCTTC. Its translation: CASSVATGGYNEQFF. Looking up the rest from reference TRBV9 and TRBJ2-1 gives the full variable domain: DSGVTQTPKHLITATGQRVTLRCSPRSGDLSVYWYQQSLDQGLQFLIQYYNGEERAKGNILERFSAQQFPDLHSELNLSSLELGDSALYFCASSVATGGYNEQFFGPGTRLTVL.

The chain combines TRBV28 with TRBJ1-1, with a weak D call TRBD1 (5 bases). The germline V and J ends were trimmed by 8 bases and 1 base, with 14 bases remaining between them. Germline V gene lookup returns CDR1 MDHEN and CDR2 SYDVKM. This CDR3 region has 14 residues. The CDR3 spells CASGLAGGNTEAFF. DNA for the CDR3: TGTGCCAGCGGCCTCGCGGGGGGGAACACTGAAGCTTTCTTT.

In this sample, this clone turned up once. The rearrangement links TRBV28 to TRBJ2-4; tentative D call: TRBD2 (6 bases). The length of the CDR3 is 15 residues. Germline V gene data show CDR1 as MDHEN and CDR2 as SYDVKM. Trimming cost V 7 bases and J 7 bases, with 20 bases left between them. The CDR3 spells CASTTPPAGRNIQYF. As DNA, the CDR3 is TGTGCCAGCACCACACCCCCGGCAGGGAGGAACATTCAGTACTTC.

This clone was observed a single time. The chain is built from TRBV9 and TRBJ2-1; possible D gene TRBD2, 5 bases. The ends were cut back, 0 bases at V and 8 bases at J, with 6 bases in the middle. CDR3 length: 12 amino acids. CDR1 and CDR2 from the germline V gene are SGDLS and YYNGEE. CDR3 nucleotides: TGTGCCAGCAGCGTAGATAGCGATGAGCAGTTCTTC. It specifies CASSVDSDEQFF.

The chain employs TRBV11-2 and TRBJ2-1; 8 bases map to TRBD2. CDR1 is SGHAT, CDR2 FQNNGV, per germline. J gave up 3 bases and V 3 bases, and 4 bases lay outside the gene matches. The CDR3 is 15 residues long. The CDR3 bases are TGTGCCAGCAGCTTCCTAGCGGGTCTCTACAATGAGCAGTTCTTC. Translation gives CASSFLAGLYNEQFF.

The genes are TRBV29-1 and TRBJ2-7; D may be TRBD2 (6 bases). Deletions cut 4 bases from V and 7 bases from J, with 14 bases between. Germline CDR1 is SQVTM and CDR2 is ANQGSEA. The CDR3 runs 12 residues. CDR3: CSVVMMGGEQYF. The CDR3 region has the DNA TGCAGCGTTGTAATGATGGGGGGTGAGCAGTACTTC.

The V and J genes are TRBV9 and TRBJ1-2; the match to TRBD1 covers 7 bases. The germline gives CDR1 SGDLS, CDR2 YYNGEE. The V segment lost 3 bases and the J segment 4 bases; nucleotides outside the gene matches: 15. The CDR3 totals 17 residues. DNA for the CDR3: TGTGCCAGCAGCGCCCCCGTAGGGGGCAGCCCCATCTATGGCTACACCTTC. Translation gives CASSAPVGGSPIYGYTF.

The chain is built from TRBV10-3 and TRBJ1-5, with D hard to call. The CDR3 spans 12 residues. V was trimmed by 6 bases and J by 5 bases, leaving 8 bases between them. Germline V gene lookup returns CDR1 ENHRY and CDR2 SYGVKD. The chain's CDR3 is CAISGTYQPQHF. The CDR3 coding sequence is TGTGCCATCAGCGGTACTTATCAGCCCCAGCATTTT.

The V call is TRBV6-5, the J call TRBJ2-7; the D gene is possibly TRBD1 (6 bases). The germline V gene has CDR1 MNHEY and CDR2 SVGAGI. The CDR3 extends over 13 amino acids. The V and J ends lost 6 bases and 6 bases respectively, with 15 bases between them. The DNA of the CDR3 is TGTGCCAGCAGGGCCGGGACACCCTCCGAGCAGTACTTC. Residues: CASRAGTPSEQYF.

The V and J genes are TRBV11-1 and TRBJ2-5; TRBD2 agrees at 7 bases. Per germline, CDR1 SGHAT and CDR2 FQDESV (reference sequence). CDR3 length: 15 residues. V lost 5 bases, J lost 5 bases, and 11 bases stayed unmatched. The CDR3 loop reads CASSRPDWGGETQYF. CDR3 nucleotides: TGTGCCAGCAGCCGACCCGACTGGGGAGGGGAGACCCAGTACTTC.

The chain employs TRBV19 and TRBJ2-3; TRBD2 agrees at 7 bases. CDR3 size: 15 residues. Germline CDR1 and CDR2: LNHDA and SQIVND (reference sequence). The trim removed 8 bases at V and 0 bases at J, leaving 8 bases unmatched. CDR3 sequence: CASPTRGESTDTQYF. For the CDR3, the DNA is TGTGCCAGTCCAACTCGGGGGGAAAGCACAGATACGCAGTATTTT.

The chain combines TRBV3-1 (or the pseudogene TRBV3-2) with TRBJ1-5; 7 nucleotides match TRBD1. CDR3 length equals 14 residues. Germline V gives CDR1 LGHDT, CDR2 YNNKEL (reference sequence). The J segment lost 3 bases and the V segment lost 4 bases, leaving 3 bases of the junction unmatched. CDR3 loop: CASSRGQINQPQHF. CDR3 sequence (DNA): TGTGCCAGCAGCCGGGGACAGATCAATCAGCCCCAGCATTTT.

The chain combines TRBV4-1 with TRBJ1-2; D is undetermined. CDR1 and CDR2 from the germline V gene are MGHRA and YSYEKL. V was trimmed by 0 bases and J by 5 bases, leaving 13 bases between them. CDR3 length: 15 residues. CDR3 sequence reads: CASSQDSASGYGYTF. DNA for the CDR3: TGCGCCAGCAGCCAAGATTCGGCCTCCGGGTATGGCTACACCTTC.

This chain uses TRBV27 with TRBJ1-5, with TRBD1 identical over 9 bases. Per the germline V gene, CDR1 is MNHEY and CDR2 is SMNVEV (reference sequence). Trimming cost V 2 bases and J 0 bases; bases outside gene matches: 8. The CDR3 is 18 residues long. This CDR3 reads CASSLIGQGTGSNQPQHF. The CDR3 nucleotides read TGTGCCAGCAGTTTAATAGGACAGGGGACGGGTAGCAATCAGCCCCAGCATTTT.

The genes are TRBV27 and TRBJ2-7; TRBD2 might be the D (5 bases). CDR1 is MNHEY and CDR2 is SMNVEV in the germline V gene (reference sequence). This CDR3 has 14 amino acids. Trimming cost V 5 bases and J 3 bases, with 14 bases left between them. The CDR3 reads CASSTGKGGYEQYF. The CDR3 DNA reads as TGTGCCAGCAGTACGGGGAAGGGCGGCTACGAGCAGTACTTC.

This clone occurred once. The same CDR3 also results from other DNA sequences found in this sample. This chain uses TRBV19 with TRBJ1-1; 8 bases match TRBD1. CDR3 length: 17 residues. Germline CDR1 and CDR2: LNHDA and SQIVND (reference sequence). J lost 2 bases, V lost 0 bases, and 8 bases had no gene match. CDR3 protein: CASSIDDRGRGNTEAFF. The DNA of the CDR3 is TGTGCCAGTAGTATAGATGACAGGGGAAGGGGAAACACTGAAGCTTTCTTT.

In DNA form, the CDR3 reads TGCAGCGTTGTCCGGACTAGCGGGGGTTACGAGCAGTACTTC. Protein sequence: CSVVRTSGGYEQYF. The chain couples TRBV29-1 to TRBJ2-7, with 13 bases aligning to TRBD2. With 4 bases clipped from V and 4 bases from J, the junction kept 4 bases outside the gene matches. The germline gives CDR1 SQVTM, CDR2 ANQGSEA. The CDR3 is 14 residues long.

The CDR3 loop reads CASSNRLAGKNIQYF. Here the CDR3 DNA reads TGTGCCAGCAGCAACCGACTAGCCGGTAAAAACATTCAGTACTTC. V usage is TRBV7-2 and J usage is TRBJ2-4; TRBD2 aligns across 7 bases. With V trimmed by 5 bases and J by 4 bases, 8 bases remained unmatched. CDR3 length equals 15 residues. Germline-derived CDR1 and CDR2 are SGHTA and FQGNSA.

A single count supports this clone. This chain joins TRBV4-1 and TRBJ2-3; tentatively, D is TRBD1 (5 bases). CDR1 MGHRA and CDR2 YSYEKL come from the germline V gene. Trimming took 1 base from V and 1 from J, leaving 9 bases between them. The CDR3 is 15 amino acids. CDR3 bases: TGCGCCAGCAGCCAAGCAGGGCTGGGCACAGATACGCAGTATTTT. Its translation: CASSQAGLGTDTQYF.

The rearrangement joins TRBV28 to TRBJ1-2; 8 nucleotides agree with TRBD1. Germline assignment: CDR1 MDHEN and CDR2 SYDVKM. The CDR3 extends over 14 amino acids. J was trimmed by 7 bases and V by 2 bases; bases with no gene match: 6. This chain's CDR3 is CASSLDRGNRGYTF. The CDR3 coding sequence is TGTGCCAGCAGTTTAGACAGGGGTAATCGTGGCTACACCTTC.

This clone was recorded once. The V call is TRBV9, the J call TRBJ2-7; the D gene is possibly TRBD2 (5 bases). In germline, CDR1 is SGDLS, CDR2 YYNGEE. This CDR3 is built from 15 residues. V lost 4 bases to trimming and J lost 6 bases, with 20 bases between them. This CDR3 is CASSPEGASRTEQYF. For the CDR3, the DNA is TGTGCCAGCAGCCCAGAGGGAGCTTCGCGAACCGAGCAGTACTTC. Based on the CDR3 plus reference TRBV9 and TRBJ2-7, the full variable domain is DSGVTQTPKHLITATGQRVTLRCSPRSGDLSVYWYQQSLDQGLQFLIQYYNGEERAKGNILERFSAQQFPDLHSELNLSSLELGDSALYFCASSPEGASRTEQYFGPGTRLTVT.

The chain is built from TRBV14 and TRBJ2-7; a possible D gene is TRBD1 (5 bases). This CDR3 contains 13 residues. In germline, CDR1 is SGHDN, CDR2 FVKESK. Trimming pared 1 base from V and 3 bases from J, leaving 7 bases between. CDR3 sequence (DNA): TGTGCCAGCAGCCAAGTAAGGGGCTACGAGCAGTACTTC. Amino acids: CASSQVRGYEQYF.

The rearrangement uses TRBV9 and TRBJ2-1, with 10 bases fitting TRBD2. V was clipped by 4 bases and J by 4 bases; unmatched bases: 5. The CDR3 covers 15 residues. Per the germline V gene, CDR1 is SGDLS and CDR2 is YYNGEE. The CDR3 DNA reads as TGTGCCAGCAGCTTCAGCGGGAGGGGGTACAATGAGCAGTTCTTC. Its protein product is CASSFSGRGYNEQFF. Supplemented by reference TRBV9 and TRBJ2-1, the full variable domain reads DSGVTQTPKHLITATGQRVTLRCSPRSGDLSVYWYQQSLDQGLQFLIQYYNGEERAKGNILERFSAQQFPDLHSELNLSSLELGDSALYFCASSFSGRGYNEQFFGPGTRLTVL.

This chain uses TRBV30 with TRBJ1-2; 10 bases align to TRBD1. The CDR3 covers 14 residues. V shed 2 bases and J 4 bases; nucleotides not matched to a gene: 4. CDR1 is GTSNPN and CDR2 is SVGIG in the germline V gene (reference sequence). The CDR3 sequence is CAWSPGQGTYGYTF. CDR3 coding DNA: TGTGCCTGGAGTCCGGGACAGGGGACCTATGGCTACACCTTC.

V gene TRBV10-2 combines with J gene TRBJ1-6, with a possible D match to TRBD1 (6 bases). This CDR3 is 16 amino acids long. The germline V gene has CDR1 WSHSY and CDR2 SAAADI. Trimming pared 2 bases from V and 10 bases from J, leaving 18 bases between. The CDR3, as DNA: TGCGCCAGCAGTGAGCCATTCACCAGGGGTAAATCACCCCTCCACTTT. The encoded protein is CASSEPFTRGKSPLHF.

A single count supports this clone. V usage is TRBV7-9 and J usage is TRBJ2-1; 13 bases agree with TRBD2. Trimming removed 2 bases from V and 3 bases from J; junction bases left unmatched: 7. Germline CDR1 reads SEHNR; CDR2 reads FQNEAQ (reference sequence). The CDR3 is made up of 18 amino acids. CDR3 in amino acids: CASSLHLTSGRVYNEQFF. CDR3 coding DNA: TGTGCCAGCAGCTTACACCTTACTAGCGGGAGGGTCTACAATGAGCAGTTCTTC.